A single sample is the source of the 27 T cell receptor beta chains below, sequenced in a study of T-cell reconstitution after alpha-beta-depleted transplantation in children. The TCRbeta library incorporated unique molecular identifiers. TCRdb passed the PCR reads through MiXCR, listing each CDR3 protein once. The table records approximately 650,000 distinct CDR3 sequences, around 12% of them present only once. Here the sequenced sample was PBMCs, taken before TCRalphabeta/CD19-depleted stem cell transplant. Receptor source: a girl between 2 and 10 years old with congenital amegakaryocytic thrombocytopenia, due to receive a stem cell transplant.

V and J are TRBV30 and TRBJ1-5, with a weak D call TRBD1 (5 bases). This CDR3 comprises 15 residues. The V end lost 0 bases, the J end lost 2 bases, and 11 bases lay between the germline ends. Looked up from germline, CDR1 is GTSNPN and CDR2 is SVGIG (reference sequence). The CDR3 loop reads CAWSVLGAGNQPQHF. As DNA, the CDR3 is TGTGCCTGGAGTGTACTTGGGGCGGGCAATCAGCCCCAGCATTTT.

This clonotype has a handful of counts. This rearrangement joins TRBV11-2 to TRBJ2-1; no clear D. The CDR3 extends over 18 amino acids. V was pared by 4 bases and J by 1 base, with 20 bases between. CDR1 is SGHAT, CDR2 FQNNGV, per germline. CDR3 bases: TGTGCCAGCAGCTCACCCGTTGGTCATCCTCAGTCCTACAATGAGCAGTTCTTC. This translates into CASSSPVGHPQSYNEQFF.

The rearrangement links TRBV7-8 to TRBJ2-7, with D hard to call. The CDR3 runs 13 residues. Trimming removed 2 bases at V and 5 bases at J, with 10 bases between. Germline V gene lookup returns CDR1 SGHVS and CDR2 FQNEAQ. The chain's CDR3 is CASSLRWANEQYF. CDR3 DNA: TGTGCCAGCAGCTTAAGGTGGGCCAACGAGCAGTACTTC.

This clonotype showed up many times. This chain connects TRBV12-3 or TRBV12-4 to TRBJ2-3; 10 bases match TRBD2. V gave up 4 bases and J gave up 3 bases; unmatched junction bases: 4. The CDR3 loop spans 15 amino acids. In DNA form, the CDR3 reads TGTGCCAGCAGTTGGGGACTAGCGAGTACAGATACGCAGTATTTT. Translation gives CASSWGLASTDTQYF.

This clonotype has a count of ten or more. The J gene is TRBJ2-3, the V gene TRBV29-1; 7 bases line up with TRBD2. V gave up 7 bases and J gave up 1 base; unmatched junction bases: 5. This CDR3 region has 13 residues. Germline-derived CDR1 and CDR2 are SQVTM and ANQGSEA. This chain's CDR3 is CSETSSRTDTQYF. The CDR3 DNA sequence: TGCAGCGAGACTAGCAGTCGCACAGATACGCAGTATTTT.

This clonotype was recorded many times. The V gene is TRBV20-1, the J gene TRBJ2-7; no clear D. Germline lookup yields CDR1 DFQATT and CDR2 SNEGSKA (reference sequence). The CDR3 has 14 residues. V lost 1 base, J lost 2 bases, and 12 bases lay in between. CDR3 DNA: TGCAGTGCTAGAGTTCCCGGGTACACCTACGAGCAGTACTTC. This codes for CSARVPGYTYEQYF.

The sample holds many counts of this clonotype. CDR3 sequence (DNA): TGCAGTGCTAGAGTGGCTAGCGCTTACACAGATACGCAGTATTTT. It translates to CSARVASAYTDTQYF. V usage is TRBV20-1 and J usage is TRBJ2-3, with TRBD2 as a possible D gene (6 bases). The V end lost 1 base, the J end lost 2 bases, and 13 bases lay between the germline ends. The CDR3 runs to 15 residues. Looked up from germline, CDR1 is DFQATT and CDR2 is SNEGSKA (reference sequence).

This clonotype has a handful of counts. The chain uses TRBV7-6 and TRBJ2-1; 14 nucleotides agree with TRBD2. The CDR3 has 17 residues. Looked up from germline, CDR1 is SGHVS and CDR2 is FNYEAQ. The V and J ends lost 3 bases and 6 bases, in that order; junction bases with no gene match: 7. The CDR3 DNA follows: TGTGCCAGCAGCTTGGATACGGGACTAGCGGGAGTCAATGAGCAGTTCTTC. This sequence encodes CASSLDTGLAGVNEQFF. Full variable domain (outside the CDR3, taken from reference TRBV7-6 and TRBJ2-1): GAGVSQSPRYKVTKRGQDVALRCDPISGHVSLYWYRQALGQGPEFLTYFNYEAQQDKSGLPNDRFSAERPEGSISTLTIQRTEQRDSAMYRCASSLDTGLAGVNEQFFGPGTRLTVL.

The CDR3 coding sequence is TGTGCCAGCAGCCAAGATCCGGCAGATACGCAGTATTTT. Translating gives CASSQDPADTQYF. This sequence joins TRBV3-1 and TRBJ2-3; no clear D gene. V was trimmed by 0 bases and J by 4 bases, leaving 5 bases between them. The V gene's germline CDR1 is LGHDT and CDR2 YNNKEL (reference sequence). The CDR3 is 13 residues long.

This clonotype was counted ten times or more. The V call is TRBV5-1, the J call TRBJ2-5; the D is unclear. Germline values: CDR1 SGHRS, CDR2 YFSETQ. The CDR3 has 14 amino acids. Trimming pared 1 base from V and 5 bases from J, leaving 12 bases between. CDR3 amino acids: CASSLSPSGETQYF. The CDR3 nucleotides read TGCGCCAGCAGCTTGAGTCCATCTGGGGAGACCCAGTACTTC.

This clonotype was counted ten times or more. The chain joins TRBV6-5 to TRBJ2-6; D not certain. The CDR3 is 17 amino acids. The V gene's germline CDR1 is MNHEY and CDR2 SVGAGI. V was pared by 4 bases and J by 2 bases, with 15 bases between. Here the CDR3 DNA reads TGTGCCAGCAGTTCCCCCCCACCCTCTACTGGGGCCAACGTCCTGACTTTC. It encodes CASSSPPPSTGANVLTF.

The chain links TRBV5-4 to TRBJ2-1; no reliable D call. V was shortened by 2 bases and J by 2 bases, with 11 bases between the two germline ends. This CDR3 comprises 15 residues. Looked up from germline, CDR1 is SGHNT and CDR2 is YYREEE (reference sequence). The DNA of the CDR3 is TGTGCCAGCAGCTTAACAGTAGGCCCCTACAATGAGCAGTTCTTC. It specifies CASSLTVGPYNEQFF. The full variable domain, with the rest looked up from reference TRBV5-4 and TRBJ2-1, is ETGVTQSPTHLIKTRGQQVTLRCSSQSGHNTVSWYQQALGQGPQFIFQYYREEENGRGNFPPRFSGLQFPNYSSELNVNALELDDSALYLCASSLTVGPYNEQFFGPGTRLTVL.

The V gene is TRBV20-1, the J gene TRBJ2-7, with 8 nucleotides matching TRBD1. V dropped 0 bases and J dropped 4; count of bases not matched to a gene: 11. This CDR3 has 16 residues. Looked up from germline, CDR1 is DFQATT and CDR2 is SNEGSKA (reference sequence). The chain's CDR3 is CSARDIRGPSTYEQYF. CDR3 DNA sequence: TGCAGTGCTAGAGATATCAGGGGGCCTAGCACTTACGAGCAGTACTTC.

This clonotype came up a few times. CDR3 DNA sequence: TGTGCCAGCAGCCAAGTTGTGACAGGGGCCTACGAGCAGTACTTC. Translation gives CASSQVVTGAYEQYF. The chain links TRBV3-1 to TRBJ2-7; TRBD1 matches 8 bases. J was trimmed by 2 bases and V by 1 base; bases with no gene match: 4. Germline CDR1 is LGHDT and CDR2 is YNNKEL (reference sequence). This CDR3 is built from 15 residues.

The sample holds many counts of this clonotype. V usage is TRBV20-1 and J usage is TRBJ1-1; 7 bases line up with TRBD1. The CDR3 consists of 14 residues. Unmatched junction bases numbered 8, after V lost 1 base and J lost 6 bases. Germline loops: CDR1 DFQATT, CDR2 SNEGSKA (reference sequence). CDR3 sequence reads: CSARAAGGAAEAFF. The CDR3 DNA follows: TGCAGTGCTAGAGCGGCAGGGGGAGCCGCTGAAGCTTTCTTT.

This clonotype was picked up a small number of times. The chain employs TRBV15 and TRBJ2-7; 9 nucleotides match TRBD2. Germline lookup yields CDR1 LNHNV and CDR2 YYDKDF (reference sequence). V lost 5 bases to trimming and J lost 6 bases; unmatched junction nucleotides: 2. The CDR3 has 12 residues. As DNA, the CDR3 is TGTGCCACCAGCTCACTAGCGGGCGAGCAGTACTTC. Translation: CATSSLAGEQYF.

There are many counts of this clonotype. The chain joins TRBV4-1 to TRBJ2-7; unclear D gene. Germline V gene sequence: CDR1 MGHRA, CDR2 YSYEKL. The CDR3 is 14 amino acids. Trimming shortened V by 1 base and J by 5 bases, and 12 bases separated the two germline ends. The chain's CDR3 is CASSQGTGLDEQYF. The DNA for the CDR3 is TGCGCCAGCAGCCAAGGTACGGGCCTAGACGAGCAGTACTTC.

This clonotype has only a few counts. The chain is built from TRBV3-1 and TRBJ2-5, with TRBD1 as a possible D gene (6 bases). The CDR3 is made up of 15 amino acids. Per germline, CDR1 LGHDT and CDR2 YNNKEL (reference sequence). Deletions cut 5 bases from V and 2 bases from J, with 15 bases between. The CDR3 here is CASSYQGKKQETQYF. The CDR3, as DNA: TGTGCCAGCAGCTACCAGGGGAAGAAACAAGAGACCCAGTACTTC.

CDR3 sequence reads: CASSPIGAGTDTQYF. In DNA form, the CDR3 reads TGTGCCAGCAGTCCGATTGGGGCGGGCACAGATACGCAGTATTTT. V and J are TRBV25-1 and TRBJ2-3; D might be TRBD1 (5 bases). CDR1 is MGHDK and CDR2 is SYGVNS in the germline V gene. Trimming took off 5 bases at V and 1 base at J, with 13 bases between the two ends. This CDR3 comprises 15 residues.

Comments on this clonotype: Possible read error: a much larger clone is one base away. The chain combines TRBV10-3 with TRBJ2-1; D ambiguous. CDR3 length: 11 amino acids. The germline V gene has CDR1 ENHRY and CDR2 SYGVKD. The CDR3 sequence: CAISRENERFF. The CDR3 region has the DNA TGTGCCATCAGCCGAGAAAATGAGCGGTTCTTC.

This clonotype was observed many times. V gene TRBV20-1 combines with J gene TRBJ2-2, with TRBD1 matching 10 bases. V was pared by 6 bases and J by 2 bases, with 3 bases of the junction left unmatched. Looked up from germline, CDR1 is DFQATT and CDR2 is SNEGSKA (reference sequence). The length of the CDR3 is 14 residues. Here the CDR3 reads CSAPTGGNTGELFF. The CDR3 coding sequence is TGCAGTGCCCCGACAGGGGGCAACACCGGGGAGCTGTTTTTT.

A word on this clonotype: Given a much more abundant clone one base away, this may be a read error. The V call is TRBV6-1, the J call TRBJ2-1; D gene unclear. Germline values: CDR1 MNHNS, CDR2 SASEGT. The CDR3 totals 13 residues. DNA for the CDR3: TGTGTCAGCATATGGTCTTCCTACAATGAGCAGTTCTTC. Encoded protein: CVSIWSSYNEQFF.

This CDR3 reads CASSLRWEGLWPQHF. CDR3 DNA sequence: TGTGCCAGCAGTTTACGGTGGGAGGGTCTGTGGCCCCAGCATTTT. The rearrangement joins TRBV12-3 or TRBV12-4 to TRBJ1-5; no firm D call. Trimming pared 2 bases from V and 9 bases from J, leaving 17 bases between. The CDR3 has 15 amino acids.

This clonotype was observed at least ten times. The chain employs TRBV7-9 and TRBJ2-4; D is tentatively TRBD1 or TRBD2 (5 bases each). The CDR3 has 14 amino acids. V was trimmed by 1 base and J by 6 bases, leaving 10 bases between them. Germline V gene sequence: CDR1 SEHNR, CDR2 FQNEAQ (reference sequence). This chain's CDR3 is CASSLVRDGNIQYF. The DNA of the CDR3 is TGTGCCAGCAGCTTAGTAAGGGACGGAAACATTCAGTACTTC.

This clonotype occurred many times. This sequence joins TRBV12-3 or TRBV12-4 and TRBJ2-2; D is unclear. V was pared by 4 bases and J by 6 bases, with 3 bases between. The CDR3 is 11 residues long. The CDR3 protein is CASSSAGELFF. CDR3 nucleotide sequence: TGTGCCAGCAGTTCCGCCGGGGAGCTGTTTTTT.

This clonotype has ten or more counts. The J gene is TRBJ2-1, the V gene TRBV27; D is perhaps TRBD1 or TRBD2 (9 bases each). The CDR3 is 16 residues long. From germline, CDR1 is MNHEY and CDR2 SMNVEV (reference sequence). The V and J ends lost 5 bases and 9 bases respectively, with 23 bases between them. CDR3 in DNA: TGTGCCAGCAGTCCCTCGGTTCTAGCGGGACAGGGTGAGCAGTTCTTC. Amino acid sequence: CASSPSVLAGQGEQFF.

Ten or more counts support this clonotype. The V gene is TRBV20-1, the J gene TRBJ1-5; 8 bases map to TRBD1. The germline V gene encodes CDR1 DFQATT and CDR2 SNEGSKA (reference sequence). The CDR3 has 14 amino acids. Trimming cost V 6 bases and J 2 bases; bases outside gene matches: 6. The CDR3 is CSAIDRGGNQPQHF. DNA of the CDR3: TGCAGTGCCATAGACAGGGGTGGCAATCAGCCCCAGCATTTT.